The T cell receptor (beta chain) under discussion was sequenced for a study of CXCR3-negative and CXCR3-positive naive CD8 T cells. The study, taken as a whole, reports: Partially decreased CXCR3 expression was recorded after cryopreservation, and fresh PBMCs were used in most assays. Whereas both naive subsets had comparably high diversity, memory CD8+ cells had much lower diversity.

Germline V lookup: CDR1 DFQATT, CDR2 SNEGSKA (reference sequence). CDR3 length equals 15 residues. UMI-tagged TRB cDNA libraries were built via 5' RACE. For each CDR3 protein, TCRdb gives one entry from its re-call of the 5' RACE reads, without DNA. This repertoire includes some 41,000 distinct CDR3 sequences. A remark on this clonotype: Its antigen is unknown.

Sequencing input: memory CD8+ T cells from blood. The clonotype originates from a human donor in good health. Some clones in this sample may be carry-over from other donors' samples. The chain employs TRBV20-1 and TRBJ2-7; as DNA is missing, the TRBD2 call by TCRdb cannot be tested. This CDR3 is CSARGTSGLSYEQYF.